Here is one T cell receptor beta chain with its context. Antigen specificity is unknown. V lost 0 bases, J lost 0 bases, and 15 bases lay in between. Germline CDR1 LNHDA, CDR2 SQIVND (reference sequence). This CDR3 has 19 residues. This table comes from immunoSEQ multiplex PCR, and its TCRdb copy is limited to in-frame clones, with some not included. Among about 79,000 clones, around 92% were seen once, and the ten largest hold nearly 0.55%. The data were taken from a study of OX40 agonist ivuxolimab in advanced cancers. General observations from the study: Some patients who did not respond also had low normalized T-cell clonal expansion.

The chain has TRBV19 and TRBJ2-6; D is possibly TRBD1 (5 bases). The sample here was CD4+ or CD8+ T cells sorted from blood, taken in a trial of the OX40 agonist ivuxolimab. This clonotype was sampled from an adult with an advanced solid tumor such as melanoma, head and neck, liver or kidney cancer. As DNA, the CDR3 is TGTGCCAGTAGTATAGAAATTCCCCAGGGCTACTCTGGGGCCAACGTCCTGACTTTC. Its protein product is CASSIEIPQGYSGANVLTF.